The rows below give T cell receptor beta chains drawn from one sample of a study of T cell responses to AZD1222 COVID-19 vaccine. Method: immunoSEQ multiplex PCR; TCRdb's copy keeps in-frame clones and lacks some. The sample gives 150,000 or so clones, 91% of which show up once; about 4.6% is in the top ten. The sample was peripheral blood, taken on day 0 of AZD1222 vaccination. Source of these receptors: an adult in good health. Both conserved end residues are part of each CDR3. The D gene is left open where the match is weak. Some rows mark clone size as missing; the rest say once, few, many or name a class of expanded clone.

j_call: TRBJ1-4; v_call: TRBV5-1; clone_size: NA; cdr3_length: 14; d_call: TRBD1; cdr3_aa: CASSYSTGVEKLFF; cdr3_nt: TGCGCCAGCAGCTACTCGACAGGGGTTGAAAAACTGTTTTTT
j_call: TRBJ2-5; v_call: TRBV11-2; clone_size: NA; cdr3_length: 14; d_call: NA; cdr3_aa: CASSSVGALETQYF; cdr3_nt: TGTGCCAGCAGCTCCGTGGGGGCCCTGGAGACCCAGTACTTC
j_call: TRBJ2-3; v_call: TRBV27; clone_size: NA; cdr3_length: 13; d_call: NA; cdr3_aa: CASSFQGTDTQYF; cdr3_nt: TGTGCCAGCAGTTTTCAGGGGACAGATACGCAGTATTTT
j_call: TRBJ1-5; v_call: TRBV19; clone_size: NA; cdr3_length: 14; d_call: NA; cdr3_aa: CASSTDSAFEPQHF; cdr3_nt: TGTGCCAGTAGTACAGACAGTGCGTTTGAACCCCAGCATTTT
j_call: TRBJ2-3; v_call: TRBV28; clone_size: NA; cdr3_length: 13; d_call: NA; cdr3_aa: CASSWGGPDTQYF; cdr3_nt: TGTGCCAGCAGTTGGGGGGGCCCAGATACGCAGTATTTT
j_call: TRBJ1-3; v_call: TRBV12-3/TRBV12-4; clone_size: NA; cdr3_length: 12; d_call: NA; cdr3_aa: CASSFSGNTIYF; cdr3_nt: TGTGCCAGCAGTTTTTCTGGAAACACCATATATTTT
j_call: TRBJ1-2; v_call: TRBV30; clone_size: NA; cdr3_length: 12; d_call: NA; cdr3_aa: CAVLGVNYGYTF; cdr3_nt: TGTGCCGTACTGGGGGTAAACTATGGCTACACCTTC
j_call: TRBJ2-3; v_call: TRBV11-2; clone_size: NA; cdr3_length: 14; d_call: NA; cdr3_aa: CASIESPVTDTQYF; cdr3_nt: TGTGCCAGCATCGAAAGTCCGGTCACAGATACGCAGTATTTT
j_call: TRBJ2-7; v_call: TRBV18; clone_size: NA; cdr3_length: 15; d_call: NA; cdr3_aa: CASSFQLGDYYEQYF; cdr3_nt: TGTGCCAGCTCATTTCAACTCGGCGACTACTACGAGCAGTACTTC
j_call: TRBJ2-7; v_call: TRBV9; clone_size: NA; cdr3_length: 16; d_call: TRBD1; cdr3_aa: CASSVYGTGTGYEQYF; cdr3_nt: TGTGCCAGCAGCGTTTATGGAACAGGGACAGGCTACGAGCAGTACTTC
j_call: TRBJ2-3; v_call: TRBV5-4; clone_size: once; cdr3_length: 20; d_call: TRBD2; cdr3_aa: CASSLEWPQREGERRDTQYF; cdr3_nt: TGTGCCAGCAGCTTGGAGTGGCCGCAGCGGGAGGGCGAGAGGAGAGATACGCAGTATTTT
j_call: TRBJ2-7; v_call: TRBV19; clone_size: NA; cdr3_length: 13; d_call: NA; cdr3_aa: CASSISRVDEQYF; cdr3_nt: TGTGCCAGTAGTATAAGCAGGGTCGACGAGCAGTACTTC
j_call: TRBJ1-5; v_call: TRBV19; clone_size: NA; cdr3_length: 13; d_call: TRBD1; cdr3_aa: CASSKTGNQPQHF; cdr3_nt: TGTGCCAGTAGTAAGACAGGGAATCAGCCCCAGCATTTT
j_call: TRBJ2-1; v_call: TRBV28; clone_size: NA; cdr3_length: 13; d_call: TRBD2; cdr3_aa: CASRGGLYNEQFF; cdr3_nt: TGTGCCAGCAGGGGGGGGTTATACAATGAGCAGTTCTTC
j_call: TRBJ2-3; v_call: TRBV6-2/TRBV6-3; clone_size: NA; cdr3_length: 15; d_call: TRBD2; cdr3_aa: CASSYSGLAADTQYF; cdr3_nt: TGTGCCAGCAGTTACTCGGGACTAGCAGCAGATACGCAGTATTTT
j_call: TRBJ2-7; v_call: TRBV9; clone_size: NA; cdr3_length: 15; d_call: NA; cdr3_aa: CASSVDPGTFYEQYF; cdr3_nt: TGTGCCAGCAGCGTAGACCCAGGAACGTTCTACGAGCAGTACTTC
j_call: TRBJ2-7; v_call: TRBV28; clone_size: NA; cdr3_length: 14; d_call: NA; cdr3_aa: CASSQSEPSYEQYF; cdr3_nt: TGTGCCAGCAGTCAGAGCGAACCCTCCTACGAGCAGTACTTC
j_call: TRBJ2-7; v_call: TRBV10-3; clone_size: once; cdr3_length: 12; d_call: NA; cdr3_aa: CAIRTNSYEQYF; cdr3_nt: TGTGCCATCAGGACTAACTCCTACGAGCAGTACTTC
j_call: TRBJ2-7; v_call: TRBV18; clone_size: NA; cdr3_length: 13; d_call: TRBD1; cdr3_aa: CASSPTGTHEQYF; cdr3_nt: TGTGCCAGCTCACCGACAGGGACCCACGAGCAGTACTTC
j_call: TRBJ1-1; v_call: TRBV7-2; clone_size: NA; cdr3_length: 19; d_call: NA; cdr3_aa: CASSSRGWVRRGRNTEAFF; cdr3_nt: TGTGCCAGCAGCTCCAGGGGATGGGTGCGGCGGGGAAGGAACACTGAAGCTTTCTTT
j_call: TRBJ1-5; v_call: TRBV6-5; clone_size: NA; cdr3_length: 13; d_call: TRBD1; cdr3_aa: CASLDRDNQPQHF; cdr3_nt: TGTGCCAGTTTGGACAGGGATAATCAGCCCCAGCATTTT
j_call: TRBJ2-1; v_call: TRBV28; clone_size: NA; cdr3_length: 17; d_call: NA; cdr3_aa: CASSLASQAGRYNEQFF; cdr3_nt: TGTGCCAGCAGTTTAGCGTCGCAGGCAGGGAGGTACAATGAGCAGTTCTTC
j_call: TRBJ2-4; v_call: TRBV2; clone_size: once; cdr3_length: 12; d_call: NA; cdr3_aa: CASRPGEDIQYF; cdr3_nt: TGTGCCAGCAGGCCCGGAGAGGACATTCAGTACTTC
j_call: TRBJ2-7; v_call: TRBV19; clone_size: NA; cdr3_length: 20; d_call: TRBD2; cdr3_aa: CASSPQPRLAGGQSSYEQYF; cdr3_nt: TGTGCCAGTAGCCCTCAACCTCGACTAGCGGGAGGGCAAAGCTCCTACGAGCAGTACTTC
j_call: TRBJ2-1; v_call: TRBV7-8; clone_size: NA; cdr3_length: 13; d_call: TRBD2; cdr3_aa: CASSLDSSGTFFF; cdr3_nt: TGTGCCAGCAGCTTAGATTCTAGCGGGACGTTTTTCTTC
j_call: TRBJ1-2; v_call: TRBV6-2/TRBV6-3; clone_size: NA; cdr3_length: 15; d_call: TRBD1; cdr3_aa: CASSFYPGTEYGYTF; cdr3_nt: TGTGCCAGCAGTTTCTACCCCGGGACAGAATATGGCTACACCTTC
j_call: TRBJ2-2; v_call: TRBV4-3; clone_size: NA; cdr3_length: 16; d_call: NA; cdr3_aa: CASSQDGTGPTGELFF; cdr3_nt: TGCGCCAGCAGCCAAGATGGTACAGGGCCCACCGGGGAGCTGTTTTTT
j_call: TRBJ2-3; v_call: TRBV4-1; clone_size: NA; cdr3_length: 16; d_call: TRBD2; cdr3_aa: CASSQGTSGSADTQYF; cdr3_nt: TGCGCCAGCAGCCAGGGGACTAGCGGGAGTGCAGATACGCAGTATTTT
j_call: TRBJ2-3; v_call: TRBV10-3; clone_size: NA; cdr3_length: 14; d_call: NA; cdr3_aa: CAIISDEGTDTQYF; cdr3_nt: TGTGCCATCATATCGGACGAAGGCACAGATACGCAGTATTTT
j_call: TRBJ1-5; v_call: TRBV4-2; clone_size: NA; cdr3_length: 15; d_call: NA; cdr3_aa: CASSQEGGYNQPQHF; cdr3_nt: TGTGCCAGCAGCCAAGAAGGAGGGTACAATCAGCCCCAGCATTTT
j_call: TRBJ2-5; v_call: TRBV5-4; clone_size: NA; cdr3_length: 13; d_call: NA; cdr3_aa: CASSPSLQETQYF; cdr3_nt: TGTGCCAGCAGCCCTTCCTTACAAGAGACCCAGTACTTC
j_call: TRBJ2-7; v_call: TRBV7-2; clone_size: NA; cdr3_length: 15; d_call: NA; cdr3_aa: CASSARHGAVYEQYF; cdr3_nt: TGTGCCAGCAGCGCCAGACATGGAGCGGTCTACGAGCAGTACTTC
j_call: TRBJ2-6; v_call: TRBV19; clone_size: NA; cdr3_length: 13; d_call: NA; cdr3_aa: CASSLSGANVLTF; cdr3_nt: TGTGCCAGTAGTCTCTCTGGGGCCAACGTCCTGACTTTC
j_call: TRBJ2-3; v_call: TRBV11-2; clone_size: NA; cdr3_length: 15; d_call: TRBD2; cdr3_aa: CASSFLAGATDTQYF; cdr3_nt: TGTGCCAGCAGCTTCCTAGCGGGAGCGACAGATACGCAGTATTTT
j_call: TRBJ2-7; v_call: TRBV27; clone_size: NA; cdr3_length: 14; d_call: NA; cdr3_aa: CASSLRQETYEQYF; cdr3_nt: TGTGCCAGCAGTTTAAGGCAGGAGACCTACGAGCAGTACTTC
j_call: TRBJ2-1; v_call: TRBV5-1; clone_size: NA; cdr3_length: 13; d_call: NA; cdr3_aa: CASSLAGDNEQFF; cdr3_nt: TGCGCCAGCAGCCTGGCGGGTGACAATGAGCAGTTCTTC
j_call: TRBJ2-2; v_call: TRBV28; clone_size: NA; cdr3_length: 17; d_call: TRBD2; cdr3_aa: CASSLTSGGPHTGELFF; cdr3_nt: TGTGCCAGCAGTTTAACTTCGGGAGGGCCACACACCGGGGAGCTGTTTTTT
j_call: TRBJ2-7; v_call: TRBV3-1/TRBV3-2; clone_size: few; cdr3_length: 14; d_call: NA; cdr3_aa: CASSPRSGDYEQYF; cdr3_nt: TGTGCCAGCAGCCCTCGGTCCGGGGACTACGAGCAGTACTTC
j_call: TRBJ2-7; v_call: TRBV7-9; clone_size: NA; cdr3_length: 18; d_call: TRBD1; cdr3_aa: CASSFLGVRGQGLYEQYF; cdr3_nt: TGTGCCAGCAGCTTTCTTGGGGTGAGGGGACAGGGGCTCTACGAGCAGTACTTC
j_call: TRBJ1-2; v_call: TRBV2; clone_size: NA; cdr3_length: 13; d_call: TRBD1; cdr3_aa: CASFRQGFSGYTF; cdr3_nt: TGTGCCAGCTTCAGACAGGGCTTTTCTGGCTACACCTTC
j_call: TRBJ2-1; v_call: TRBV2; clone_size: NA; cdr3_length: 15; d_call: NA; cdr3_aa: CASSVEESSYNEQFF; cdr3_nt: TGTGCCAGCAGTGTGGAGGAGAGCTCCTACAATGAGCAGTTCTTC
j_call: TRBJ2-7; v_call: TRBV7-8; clone_size: NA; cdr3_length: 16; d_call: TRBD1; cdr3_aa: CASSKMRDRGSYEQYF; cdr3_nt: TGTGCCAGCAGCAAGATGCGGGACAGGGGATCCTACGAGCAGTACTTC
j_call: TRBJ1-1; v_call: TRBV7-3; clone_size: NA; cdr3_length: 13; d_call: NA; cdr3_aa: CASSFTVNTEAFF; cdr3_nt: TGTGCCAGCAGCTTTACAGTGAACACTGAAGCTTTCTTT
j_call: TRBJ1-6; v_call: TRBV2; clone_size: NA; cdr3_length: 13; d_call: NA; cdr3_aa: CASSTTYNSPLHF; cdr3_nt: TGTGCCAGCAGTACGACCTATAATTCACCCCTCCACTTT
j_call: TRBJ2-3; v_call: TRBV15; clone_size: NA; cdr3_length: 13; d_call: NA; cdr3_aa: CATGVGSTDTQYF; cdr3_nt: TGTGCCACCGGGGTGGGCTCCACAGATACGCAGTATTTT
j_call: TRBJ1-3; v_call: TRBV18; clone_size: NA; cdr3_length: 16; d_call: TRBD1; cdr3_aa: CASSPGQGDSGNTIYF; cdr3_nt: TGTGCCAGCTCACCCGGACAGGGGGACTCTGGAAACACCATATATTTT
j_call: TRBJ2-7; v_call: TRBV19; clone_size: NA; cdr3_length: 14; d_call: NA; cdr3_aa: CASSMPDISYEQYF; cdr3_nt: TGTGCCAGTAGTATGCCGGACATTTCCTACGAGCAGTACTTC
j_call: TRBJ1-2; v_call: TRBV29-1; clone_size: NA; cdr3_length: 12; d_call: NA; cdr3_aa: CSVVGGKYGYTF; cdr3_nt: TGCAGCGTTGTTGGAGGGAAGTATGGCTACACCTTC
j_call: TRBJ2-2; v_call: TRBV7-9; clone_size: NA; cdr3_length: 17; d_call: TRBD2; cdr3_aa: CASSRYTSGRYTGELFF; cdr3_nt: TGTGCCAGCAGCAGATACACTAGCGGGAGGTACACCGGGGAGCTGTTTTTT
j_call: TRBJ2-7; v_call: TRBV23-1; clone_size: NA; cdr3_length: 15; d_call: NA; cdr3_aa: CASKVPLRLHYEQYF; cdr3_nt: TGCGCCAGCAAGGTACCTCTGAGACTACATTACGAGCAGTACTTC
j_call: TRBJ2-1; v_call: TRBV28; clone_size: NA; cdr3_length: 15; d_call: TRBD2; cdr3_aa: CASSPLAASYNEQFF; cdr3_nt: TGTGCCAGCAGCCCACTAGCGGCCTCCTACAATGAGCAGTTCTTC
j_call: TRBJ2-1; v_call: TRBV6-5; clone_size: NA; cdr3_length: 15; d_call: NA; cdr3_aa: CASRAHGRSYNEQFF; cdr3_nt: TGTGCCAGCAGGGCCCACGGACGCTCCTACAATGAGCAGTTCTTC